The TCR beta chain described here comes from a study of cytomegalovirus exposure and HLA in healthy donors. Findings and caveats of the study: An analysis was carried out at a later point. It showed that HLA-associated TCR beta chains were more clonally expanded than equally common non-associated chains. Later analysis suggested links between common viral pathogens and several top significant clusters. Among TCR beta chains, those listed as cytomegalovirus-associated numbered approximately 150.

With respect to this clone: The antigen is unknown.

PCR used 60 Vbeta primers and 13 Jbeta primers. The table came from immunoSEQ multiplex PCR; TCRdb's copy has only in-frame clones and leaves some out. Here the sample spans 100,000 to 150,000 clones, 72% being singletons. The length of the CDR3 is 15 residues. The V gene lost 5 bases and the J gene lost 0 bases, with 12 bases spanning the gap. Per germline, CDR1 MNHEY and CDR2 SMNVEV (reference sequence). This chain links TRBV27 with TRBJ2-3; the D gene is possibly TRBD2 (6 bases). This receptor was taken from a man aged 30 to 39 in good health and CMV-seronegative. Sequencing used PBMCs. As DNA, the CDR3 is TGTGCCAGCAGTAGACGGGGGAGAAGCACAGATACGCAGTATTTT. Amino acid sequence: CASSRRGRSTDTQYF.